This entry lists 18 T cell receptor beta chains sequenced from one sample in a study of response to subunit inactivated influenza vaccine. Each CDR3 protein is one row after TCRdb ran MiXCR on the RT-PCR reads. The repertoire holds over 400,000 distinct CDR3 sequences, with 9.5% to 13% as singletons. The source was PBMCs from blood, collected 40 to 50 days after vaccination. The source is a man aged 45-65 years who received an inactivated influenza vaccine.

Concerning this clonotype: A much larger clonotype is one base distant, so this may be a read error. The CDR3 does not end in the conserved phenylalanine or tryptophan, so this is likely a read error. The chain carries TRBV9 and TRBJ2-6; D gene uncertain. Germline V CDR1 and CDR2: SGDLS, YYNGEE. With 3 bases removed from V and 1 base from J, the gap between germline ends came to 2 bases. The CDR3 is made up of 13 amino acids. The CDR3 sequence: CASSASGANVLTS. The CDR3 nucleotides read TGTGCCAGCAGCGCATCTGGGGCCAACGTCCTGACTTCC.

Only a few counts were recorded for this clonotype. The rearrangement joins TRBV9 to TRBJ2-2, with D unclear. This CDR3 has 15 amino acids. The V gene's germline CDR1 is SGDLS and CDR2 YYNGEE. Trimming pared 0 bases from V and 5 bases from J, leaving 11 bases between. The CDR3 reads CASSVDSYLTGELFF. The CDR3 region has the DNA TGTGCCAGCAGCGTAGATAGCTACTTAACCGGGGAGCTGTTTTTT.

This clonotype was counted many times. The gene calls are TRBV20-1 and TRBJ2-7, with D hard to call. Deletions cut 2 bases from V and 3 bases from J, with 2 bases between. The germline V gene encodes CDR1 DFQATT and CDR2 SNEGSKA (reference sequence). The CDR3 has 10 amino acids. CDR3 coding DNA: TGCAGTGCTAGACTCTACGAGCAGTACTTC. This encodes CSARLYEQYF.

Details on this clonotype: A single base separates this from a much larger clone, so it may be a read error. The chain links TRBV6-1 to TRBJ1-2; no firm D call. In germline, CDR1 is MNHNS, CDR2 SASEGT. Between the trimmed V and J ends, which lost 5 bases and 5 bases, there was a span of 18 bases. This CDR3 is built from 15 residues. The CDR3 sequence is CASSPYSRIGYGYTF. The DNA of the CDR3 is TGTGCCAGCAGTCCTTATTCACGGATAGGGTATGGCTACACCTTC.

Only a few counts were recorded for this clonotype. The chain is built from TRBV10-3 and TRBJ2-4, with 7 bases aligning to TRBD1. V dropped 2 bases and J dropped 3; count of bases not matched to a gene: 1. Looked up from germline, CDR1 is ENHRY and CDR2 is SYGVKD. This CDR3 has 14 residues. The CDR3 region is CAISETGVKNIQYF. DNA for the CDR3: TGTGCCATCAGTGAGACAGGGGTCAAAAACATTCAGTACTTC.

The CDR3, as DNA: TGCGCCAGCAGCTTGGCCACAGGGGGCAACTATGGCTACACCTTC. It translates to CASSLATGGNYGYTF. The chain is built from TRBV5-1 and TRBJ1-2; 9 nucleotides agree with TRBD1. CDR3 length: 15 residues. Germline trimming cut 0 bases from V and 2 bases from J; bases unmatched to any gene: 2. Germline V lookup: CDR1 SGHRS, CDR2 YFSETQ.

This clonotype was counted between two and nine times. The chain is built from TRBV29-1 and TRBJ1-4, with D possibly TRBD1 on 5 matching bases. CDR1 SQVTM and CDR2 ANQGSEA come from the germline V gene. The CDR3 is made up of 11 amino acids. Deletions cut 7 bases from V and 8 bases from J, with 11 bases between. The CDR3 coding sequence is TGCAGCGCTCTGTGGGACGAAAAACTGTTTTTT. Translation gives CSALWDEKLFF.

This rearrangement joins TRBV12-3 or TRBV12-4 to TRBJ1-5, with 7 nucleotides matching TRBD1. V lost 1 base to trimming and J lost 7 bases; unmatched junction nucleotides: 4. CDR3 length equals 14 residues. In DNA, the CDR3 is TGTGCCAGCAGTTTAGTCAGGGGGAGCCAGCCCCAGCATTTT. Translating it yields CASSLVRGSQPQHF.

This clonotype was picked up a small number of times. The rearrangement uses TRBV28 and TRBJ1-1, with 7 bases aligning to TRBD1. The V gene's germline CDR1 is MDHEN and CDR2 SYDVKM. This CDR3 region has 15 residues. V shed 2 bases, J shed 7 bases, and the junction held 10 bases outside the gene matches. The CDR3 nucleotides are TGTGCCAGCAGTTTAGGAGGGGGCGCATCCATTGAAGCTTTCTTT. This codes for CASSLGGGASIEAFF. Complete variable domain (other parts from reference TRBV28 and TRBJ1-1): DVKVTQSSRYLVKRTGEKVFLECVQDMDHENMFWYRQDPGLGLRLIYFSYDVKMKEKGDIPEGYSVSREKKERFSLILESASTNQTSMYLCASSLGGGASIEAFFGQGTRLTVV.

This clonotype was observed at least ten times. The chain links TRBV20-1 to TRBJ2-2; D is perhaps TRBD2 (5 bases). The CDR3 runs 13 residues. Trimming removed 6 bases from V and 6 bases from J, with 14 bases in between. CDR1 DFQATT and CDR2 SNEGSKA come from the germline V gene (reference sequence). The chain's CDR3 is CSATSGWAGELFF. DNA of the CDR3: TGCAGTGCCACCTCGGGGTGGGCCGGGGAGCTGTTTTTT.

The J gene is TRBJ2-5, the V gene TRBV7-7; 8 bases line up with TRBD1. Looked up from germline, CDR1 is SSHAT and CDR2 is FNYEAQ (reference sequence). The V gene end was trimmed by 5 bases and the J gene end by 4 bases; junction bases not matched to a gene: 9. The CDR3 has 15 amino acids. The CDR3 DNA follows: TGTGCCAGCAGCCGGACAGGGATGTTTACAGAGACCCAGTACTTC. This encodes CASSRTGMFTETQYF. Full variable domain (missing parts from reference TRBV7-7 and TRBJ2-5): GAGVSQSPRYKVTKRGQDVTLRCDPISSHATLYWYQQALGQGPEFLTYFNYEAQPDKSGLPSDRFSAERPEGSISTLTIQRTEQRDSAMYRCASSRTGMFTETQYFGPGTRLLVL.

This clonotype came up many times. The V call is TRBV7-2, the J call TRBJ1-6; no clear D. Trimming pared 5 bases from V and 7 bases from J, leaving 15 bases between. The CDR3 consists of 15 residues. Germline V gene lookup returns CDR1 SGHTA and CDR2 FQGNSA. CDR3 sequence reads: CASSPTRTVNSPLHF. The CDR3 DNA reads as TGTGCCAGCAGCCCCACTCGGACGGTGAATTCACCCCTCCACTTT.

This clonotype has just a few counts. The J gene is TRBJ1-4, the V gene TRBV12-3 or TRBV12-4; tentatively, D is TRBD1 (6 bases). The CDR3 sequence is 15 residues long. V lost 3 bases and J 0 bases, leaving 8 bases between the germline ends. The CDR3: CASSFEGATNEKLFF. CDR3 coding DNA: TGTGCCAGCAGTTTTGAGGGGGCAACTAATGAAAAACTGTTTTTT.

This clonotype was observed a handful of times. The chain recombines TRBV6-2 or TRBV6-3 with TRBJ2-7, with 11 nucleotides matching TRBD2. The CDR3 consists of 15 residues. Germline loops: CDR1 MNHEY, CDR2 SVGEGT. The junction had 6 bases not matched to a gene; V was cut back by 6 bases and J by 2 bases. CDR3 bases: TGTGCCAGCAGCCTGGGACTAGCGGCAACCTACGAGCAGTACTTC. This sequence encodes CASSLGLAATYEQYF.

This clonotype has a handful of counts. The chain links TRBV6-2 or TRBV6-3 to TRBJ2-7; tentative D call: TRBD1 (6 bases). The CDR3 totals 13 residues. V lost 6 bases and J 6 bases, leaving 15 bases between the germline ends. Germline-derived CDR1 and CDR2 are MNHEY and SVGEGT. The CDR3 DNA reads as TGTGCCAGCAGGTACAGGGATCTTTCCGAGCAGTACTTC. Its protein product is CASRYRDLSEQYF.

The chain recombines TRBV7-2 with TRBJ2-7, with D unclear. Germline loops: CDR1 SGHTA, CDR2 FQGNSA. This CDR3 spans 15 amino acids. The ends were cut back, 1 base at V and 0 bases at J, with 10 bases in the middle. This chain's CDR3 is CASSLGAGLSYEQYF. DNA of the CDR3: TGTGCCAGCAGCTTAGGGGCTGGGCTCTCCTACGAGCAGTACTTC.

V is TRBV7-3 and J is TRBJ2-1; D possibly uses TRBD1 or TRBD2 (5 bases each). CDR3 length: 13 residues. V was pared by 3 bases and J by 6 bases, with 9 bases between. Germline values: CDR1 SGHTA, CDR2 FQGTGA. The CDR3 is CASSFGTGNEQFF. The CDR3 region has the DNA TGTGCCAGCAGCTTTGGGACCGGCAATGAGCAGTTCTTC.

This chain joins TRBV5-5 and TRBJ1-4; perhaps TRBD1 as D (5 bases). The germline V and J ends were trimmed by 3 bases and 8 bases, with 20 bases remaining between them. Per the germline V gene, CDR1 is SGHKS and CDR2 is YYEKEE (reference sequence). The length of the CDR3 is 16 residues. CDR3 coding DNA: TGTGCCAGCAGCTGGGGAACCGGGACTAATAAAGAAAAACTGTTTTTT. Translating it yields CASSWGTGTNKEKLFF.